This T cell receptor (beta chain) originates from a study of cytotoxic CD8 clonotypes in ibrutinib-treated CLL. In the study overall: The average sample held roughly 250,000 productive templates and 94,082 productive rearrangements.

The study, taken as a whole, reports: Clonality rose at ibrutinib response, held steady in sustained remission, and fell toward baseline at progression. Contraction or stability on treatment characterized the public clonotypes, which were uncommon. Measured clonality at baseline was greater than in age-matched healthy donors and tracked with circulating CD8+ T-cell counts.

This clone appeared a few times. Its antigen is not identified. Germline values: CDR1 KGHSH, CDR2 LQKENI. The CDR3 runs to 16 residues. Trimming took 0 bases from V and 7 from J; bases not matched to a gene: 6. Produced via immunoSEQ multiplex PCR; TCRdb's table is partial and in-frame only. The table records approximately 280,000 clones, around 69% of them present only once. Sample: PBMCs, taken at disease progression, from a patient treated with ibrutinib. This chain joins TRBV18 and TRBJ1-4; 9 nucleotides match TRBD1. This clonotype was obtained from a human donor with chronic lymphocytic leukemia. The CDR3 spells CASSPPMGTGTEKLFF. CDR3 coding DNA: TGTGCCAGCTCACCACCGATGGGGACAGGGACTGAAAAACTGTTTTTT.